What follows are 27 T cell receptor beta chains derived from one specimen sequenced in a study of tumour-infiltrating T cells in Burkitt lymphoma (dated by TCRdb to about 2020). Libraries came from the immunoSEQ multiplex PCR assay. TCRdb provides this immuneACCESS table in a form limited to in-frame rearrangements. Some clones are lacking; in checked studies, under half of them reflect an unresolved V gene, and why the rest are absent is not known. In all, the sample holds tens of thousands of clones, and approximately 31% of those were seen once. Clones ranked in the top ten supply 2.5% to 3.5% of the sample. Sequencing input: tumor tissue. The receptors shown here come from a human donor with Burkitt lymphoma.

In this sample, this clone turned up a few times. The chain carries TRBV7-2 and TRBJ2-3; possible D gene TRBD2, 5 bases. This CDR3 is 13 amino acids long. V lost 5 bases, J lost 3 bases, and 9 bases lay in between. Germline V gene data show CDR1 as SGHTA and CDR2 as FQGNSA. The CDR3 sequence: CASSRDWTDTQYF. CDR3 nucleotide sequence: TGTGCCAGCAGCCGGGATTGGACAGATACGCAGTATTTT.

This clone was detected a few times. This chain uses TRBV11-2 with TRBJ2-7, with D possibly called TRBD1 or TRBD2 (5 bases each). The CDR3 length is 13 residues. The ends were cut back, 1 base at V and 5 bases at J, with 9 bases in the middle. Germline V gene sequence: CDR1 SGHAT, CDR2 FQNNGV. This CDR3 is CASSLAGTNEQYF. As DNA, the CDR3 is TGTGCCAGCAGCTTAGCAGGGACCAACGAGCAGTACTTC.

This clone was picked up a small number of times. The genes are TRBV29-1 and TRBJ2-1; tentatively, D is TRBD2 (6 bases). CDR1 and CDR2 (germline): SQVTM, ANQGSEA. The V end was cut by 6 bases, the J end by 4 bases, with 13 bases between. The CDR3 length is 13 residues. CDR3 DNA: TGCAGCGTGGCCGGGACTGGGTACAATGAGCAGTTCTTC. Translation gives CSVAGTGYNEQFF.

The chain uses TRBV5-1 and TRBJ1-2; TRBD1 matches at 11 bases. Germline V lookup: CDR1 SGHRS, CDR2 YFSETQ. The V gene end was trimmed by 4 bases and the J gene end by 4 bases; junction bases not matched to a gene: 6. The CDR3 is 15 residues long. CDR3 nucleotide sequence: TGCGCCAGCAGCCCTGGGACAGGGGGGATCTATGGCTACACCTTC. Residues: CASSPGTGGIYGYTF.

The rearrangement uses TRBV4-1 and TRBJ1-1, with TRBD1 identical over 7 bases. Germline V gives CDR1 MGHRA, CDR2 YSYEKL. Trimming cost V 6 bases and J 0 bases; bases outside gene matches: 16. CDR3 length equals 18 residues. CDR3: CASRPGGDRVIMNTEAFF. In DNA, the CDR3 is TGCGCCAGCAGACCCGGCGGAGACAGGGTTATCATGAACACTGAAGCTTTCTTT.

This clone came up a few times. The V call is TRBV29-1, the J call TRBJ2-5; perhaps TRBD2 as D (5 bases). The CDR3 runs to 13 residues. Germline V gives CDR1 SQVTM, CDR2 ANQGSEA. Trimming cost V 0 bases and J 4 bases, with 9 bases left between them. This CDR3 is CSVEDLGRETQYF. The CDR3 coding sequence is TGCAGCGTTGAAGATCTGGGGAGAGAGACCCAGTACTTC.

The chain joins TRBV7-7 to TRBJ2-3; TRBD2 matches at 7 bases. The CDR3 runs 16 residues. Trimming cost V 4 bases and J 1 base; bases outside gene matches: 8. Germline CDR1 and CDR2: SSHAT and FNYEAQ (reference sequence). The CDR3, as DNA: TGTGCCAGCAGCTCAGGGACGAGCGGGGGCACAGATACGCAGTATTTT. Encoded protein: CASSSGTSGGTDTQYF.

There are a few counts of this clone. The chain uses TRBV4-2 and TRBJ2-3; 9 nucleotides agree with TRBD2. CDR1 is LGHNA, CDR2 YNFKEQ, per germline. Trimming cost V 4 bases and J 3 bases; bases outside gene matches: 5. The CDR3 has 15 amino acids. The DNA for the CDR3 is TGTGCCAGCAGCCCCTCGGCGGGGGGGACAGATACGCAGTATTTT. Translated: CASSPSAGGTDTQYF.

V usage is TRBV7-2 and J usage is TRBJ2-7; tentatively, D is TRBD2 (6 bases). CDR1 is SGHTA and CDR2 is FQGNSA in the germline V gene. This CDR3 comprises 15 residues. V was clipped by 1 base and J by 2 bases, with 12 bases between them. CDR3 bases: TGTGCCAGCAGCTTAGTTGGAGGGGACCCCTACGAGCAGTACTTC. It specifies CASSLVGGDPYEQYF.

The J gene is TRBJ2-3, the V gene TRBV7-2, with 11 bases aligning to TRBD2. Germline trimming cut 0 bases from V and 1 base from J; bases unmatched to any gene: 6. Per germline, CDR1 SGHTA and CDR2 FQGNSA. The CDR3 sequence is 18 residues long. This CDR3 is CASSLASSSGGRTDTQYF. The DNA for the CDR3 is TGTGCCAGCAGCTTAGCGTCGTCTAGCGGGGGGCGCACAGATACGCAGTATTTT.

The chain uses TRBV6-1 and TRBJ1-1; TRBD1 is a possible D gene (6 bases). CDR1 MNHNS and CDR2 SASEGT come from the germline V gene. The CDR3 length is 16 residues. Trimming cost V 8 bases and J 5 bases, with 24 bases left between them. The CDR3 sequence: CASGGTERYRGTEAFF. CDR3 in DNA: TGTGCCAGCGGTGGTACAGAAAGATATAGGGGGACTGAAGCTTTCTTT.

The chain couples TRBV2 to TRBJ1-4; 10 nucleotides align to TRBD1. The V segment lost 6 bases and the J segment 8 bases; nucleotides outside the gene matches: 12. The CDR3 is 16 residues long. Germline V gives CDR1 SNHLY, CDR2 FYNNEI. The CDR3 sequence: CASSLRPGQGTEKLFF. Here the CDR3 DNA reads TGTGCCAGCAGCCTAAGACCGGGACAGGGGACGGAAAAACTGTTTTTT.

V is TRBV2 and J is TRBJ1-3; D is unresolved. V lost 5 bases to trimming and J lost 4 bases, with 9 bases between them. Germline V gene lookup returns CDR1 SNHLY and CDR2 FYNNEI. This CDR3 has 13 residues. CDR3 DNA: TGTGCCAGCAGTCCGGTAGTCGGAAACACCATATATTTT. This gives the protein CASSPVVGNTIYF.

The sample holds a few counts of this clone. The chain has TRBV5-1 and TRBJ1-2, with a possible D match to TRBD1 (6 bases). V was trimmed by 1 base and J by 8 bases, leaving 21 bases between them. This CDR3 has 16 amino acids. The germline V gene has CDR1 SGHRS and CDR2 YFSETQ. The CDR3 here is CASSLFTEGGKGGYTF. For the CDR3, the DNA is TGCGCCAGCAGCTTGTTTACGGAAGGGGGAAAAGGCGGCTACACCTTC.

This clone appeared a few times. The J gene is TRBJ2-5, the V gene TRBV19, with 8 bases lining up with TRBD2. The CDR3 length is 13 residues. CDR1 and CDR2 from the germline V gene are LNHDA and SQIVND (reference sequence). V trimming: 10 bases; J trimming: 3 bases; junction bases outside the gene matches: 7. The CDR3 is CATYSGGKETQYF. DNA of the CDR3: TGTGCCACTTACTCGGGGGGGAAAGAGACCCAGTACTTC. Full variable domain (rest looked up from reference TRBV19 and TRBJ2-5): DGGITQSPKYLFRKEGQNVTLSCEQNLNHDAMYWYRQDPGQGLRLIYYSQIVNDFQKGDIAEGYSVSREKKESFPLTVTSAQKNPTAFYLCATYSGGKETQYFGPGTRLLVL.

V is TRBV5-1 and J is TRBJ2-2, with a weak D call TRBD1 (7 bases). V lost 0 bases and J lost 5, with 11 bases in between. The CDR3 contains 15 residues. CDR1 and CDR2 from the germline V gene are SGHRS and YFSETQ. The CDR3 DNA follows: TGCGCCAGCAGCTTGGCGACAGGGAGGACCGGGGAGCTGTTTTTT. This codes for CASSLATGRTGELFF.

The J gene is TRBJ1-4, the V gene TRBV19; D gene unclear. The CDR3 spans 11 residues. Germline V gives CDR1 LNHDA, CDR2 SQIVND (reference sequence). V lost 6 bases and J lost 7, with 6 bases in between. CDR3 region: CASRNSEKLFF. CDR3 sequence (DNA): TGTGCCAGTAGAAATAGTGAAAAACTGTTTTTT. The full variable domain, rest sourced from reference TRBV19 and TRBJ1-4, is DGGITQSPKYLFRKEGQNVTLSCEQNLNHDAMYWYRQDPGQGLRLIYYSQIVNDFQKGDIAEGYSVSREKKESFPLTVTSAQKNPTAFYLCASRNSEKLFFGSGTQLSVL.

The rearrangement uses TRBV10-3 and TRBJ1-3; D remains ambiguous. Germline assignment: CDR1 ENHRY and CDR2 SYGVKD. Between the trimmed V and J ends, which lost 6 bases and 0 bases, there was a span of 6 bases. This CDR3 has 13 residues. This CDR3 reads CAIRDRSGNTIYF. For the CDR3, the DNA is TGTGCCATCAGAGACCGCTCTGGAAACACCATATATTTT.

The chain joins TRBV19 to TRBJ1-6; the match to TRBD1 covers 7 bases. V lost 7 bases and J lost 7; bases outside the gene matches: 13. CDR3 size: 16 residues. Germline CDR1 reads LNHDA; CDR2 reads SQIVND (reference sequence). In nucleotides, the CDR3 is TGTGCCAGTACCGAGACAGGGCGGAATGCGAATTCACCCCTCCACTTT. As protein: CASTETGRNANSPLHF.

This clone was detected a few times. J is TRBJ2-1 and V is TRBV9; 12 bases line up with TRBD2. V gave up 4 bases and J gave up 6 bases; unmatched junction bases: 5. This CDR3 is 15 amino acids long. Germline V gene lookup returns CDR1 SGDLS and CDR2 YYNGEE. The CDR3 DNA reads TGTGCCAGCAGCCCCTCGGGACTAGCGGGCAATGAGCAGTTCTTC. This codes for CASSPSGLAGNEQFF.

V is TRBV28 and J is TRBJ1-2; tentative D call: TRBD1 (5 bases). Germline V gene sequence: CDR1 MDHEN, CDR2 SYDVKM. The CDR3 has 15 amino acids. V lost 5 bases to trimming and J lost 5 bases, with 18 bases between them. Here the CDR3 reads CASSAAGSQGYGYTF. CDR3 nucleotide sequence: TGTGCCAGCAGTGCCGCCGGAAGTCAGGGTTATGGCTACACCTTC.

This chain connects TRBV6-5 to TRBJ1-6; D gene ambiguous. The CDR3 is 14 amino acids. Trimming took off 5 bases at V and 7 bases at J, with 12 bases between the two ends. Germline V gene sequence: CDR1 MNHEY, CDR2 SVGAGI. In DNA, the CDR3 is TGTGCCAGCAGTATGGCCCTAGCGAATTCACCCCTCCACTTT. Translating it yields CASSMALANSPLHF.

This clone was detected a few times. V gene TRBV19 combines with J gene TRBJ1-6; 7 nucleotides line up with TRBD1. Germline loops: CDR1 LNHDA, CDR2 SQIVND (reference sequence). With 7 bases clipped from V and 7 bases from J, the junction kept 10 bases outside the gene matches. This CDR3 has 15 residues. The DNA for the CDR3 is TGTGCCAGTAATACGGGCCCGGGACAGAATTCACCCCTCCACTTT. Amino acid sequence: CASNTGPGQNSPLHF.

This sequence joins TRBV5-1 and TRBJ2-1; 7 bases line up with TRBD1. The CDR3 runs 16 residues. Germline CDR1 SGHRS, CDR2 YFSETQ. Trimming at V came to 3 bases and at J to 2 bases, leaving 8 bases not matched to a gene. CDR3 DNA sequence: TGCGCCAGCAGCTCGGACCCCGGGACAGCCTACAATGAGCAGTTCTTC. It specifies CASSSDPGTAYNEQFF.

This rearrangement joins TRBV2 to TRBJ1-2, with a possible D match to TRBD1 (5 bases). CDR3 length equals 13 residues. Germline V gene data show CDR1 as SNHLY and CDR2 as FYNNEI. Trimming cost V 6 bases and J 4 bases, with 12 bases left between them. CDR3 nucleotides: TGTGCCAGCAGCCCCTGGGACGGCTATGGCTACACCTTC. As protein: CASSPWDGYGYTF. Filled out from reference TRBV2 and TRBJ1-2, the complete variable domain reads EPEVTQTPSHQVTQMGQEVILRCVPISNHLYFYWYRQILGQKVEFLVSFYNNEISEKSEIFDDQFSVERPDGSNFTLKIRSTKLEDSAMYFCASSPWDGYGYTFGSGTRLTVV.

This rearrangement joins TRBV4-1 to TRBJ2-1, with 8 bases fitting TRBD2. Unmatched junction bases numbered 6, after V lost 4 bases and J lost 4 bases. The germline V gene has CDR1 MGHRA and CDR2 YSYEKL. CDR3 size: 15 residues. The CDR3 DNA is TGCGCCAGCAGCCCCGTGGTAGCGGGGTACAATGAGCAGTTCTTC. This encodes CASSPVVAGYNEQFF.

There are a few counts of this clone. The chain has TRBV4-3 and TRBJ1-5; D is perhaps TRBD1 (6 bases). This CDR3 is 19 amino acids long. Trimming shortened V by 0 bases and J by 6 bases, and 24 bases separated the two germline ends. From germline, CDR1 is LGHNA and CDR2 YSLEER. The CDR3 bases are TGCGCCAGCAGCCAAGAGATTGGGAGTGGACAGATAATGTTTCAGCCCCAGCATTTT. It specifies CASSQEIGSGQIMFQPQHF.